A single sample gave rise to the 32 T cell receptor beta chains below, sequenced in a study of cytomegalovirus exposure and HLA in healthy donors. Primers for the PCR totalled 60 Vbeta and 13 Jbeta. Clones were sequenced by immunoSEQ multiplex PCR, and TCRdb holds only the in-frame ones, with some missing. The table includes some 140,000 clones, over 70% detected once. Sequencing was carried out using PBMCs. The origin of the receptors is a woman younger than 30 in good health and CMV-seronegative.

The J gene is TRBJ2-5, the V gene TRBV29-1, with D possibly being TRBD2 (6 bases). The CDR3 is 13 residues long. Germline CDR1 and CDR2: SQVTM and ANQGSEA. Between the trimmed V and J ends, which lost 6 bases and 5 bases, there was a span of 16 bases. This CDR3 reads CSVRDSLLETQYF. The CDR3 coding sequence is TGCAGCGTCCGGGACTCCCTTCTGGAGACCCAGTACTTC.

The chain is built from TRBV13 and TRBJ2-3, with a possible D match to TRBD1 (6 bases). CDR3 size: 14 residues. V was cut by 5 bases and J by 4 bases, with 13 bases left in between. Germline V gene lookup returns CDR1 PRHDT and CDR2 FYEKMQ (reference sequence). CDR3 nucleotide sequence: TGTGCCAGCAGCAAATTAAACAGGGCAGATACGCAGTATTTT. It codes for CASSKLNRADTQYF.

The chain uses TRBV9 and TRBJ2-3, with 8 nucleotides matching TRBD1. Per germline, CDR1 SGDLS and CDR2 YYNGEE. After removal of 0 bases from V and 5 bases from J, the junction contained 8 bases not matched to a gene. The CDR3 extends over 16 amino acids. The CDR3 DNA reads as TGTGCCAGCAGCGTAGGACAGGGGAGGACCAGAGATACGCAGTATTTT. Protein: CASSVGQGRTRDTQYF.

This rearrangement joins TRBV4-1 to TRBJ2-5; 11 bases line up with TRBD2. The CDR3 is made up of 20 amino acids. The germline V gene encodes CDR1 MGHRA and CDR2 YSYEKL. Trimming removed 0 bases from V and 7 bases from J; junction bases left unmatched: 19. CDR3 in DNA: TGCGCCAGCAGCCAAGATCTTGCGGTAGCGGGAGGGACCCTGCCGACGACCCAGTACTTC. Protein product: CASSQDLAVAGGTLPTTQYF.

For the CDR3, the DNA is TGTGCCTGGAGTCGGGACAGCTACTCTGGAAACACCATATATTTT. Translation gives CAWSRDSYSGNTIYF. This chain links TRBV30 with TRBJ1-3, with 7 bases that match TRBD1. Trimming cost V 2 bases and J 0 bases; bases outside gene matches: 4. This CDR3 comprises 15 residues. CDR1 is GTSNPN, CDR2 SVGIG, per germline (reference sequence).

The chain combines TRBV4-1 with TRBJ2-1; 7 positions match TRBD2. The CDR3 contains 17 residues. In germline, CDR1 is MGHRA, CDR2 YSYEKL. The V segment lost 1 base and the J segment 1 base; nucleotides outside the gene matches: 7. CDR3 in DNA: TGCGCCAGCAGCCAAGTTGCGGGAGCTCGATCCTACAATGAGCAGTTCTTC. It is translated as CASSQVAGARSYNEQFF.

The chain employs TRBV4-1 and TRBJ2-1; TRBD2 matches at 8 bases. This CDR3 contains 18 residues. Trimming cost V 4 bases and J 0 bases; bases outside gene matches: 11. Germline V gene data show CDR1 as MGHRA and CDR2 as YSYEKL. The CDR3 reads CASSLSGLARNSYNEQFF. DNA of the CDR3: TGCGCCAGCAGCCTTAGTGGACTAGCTCGAAACTCCTACAATGAGCAGTTCTTC.

The chain employs TRBV5-1 and TRBJ1-1; 9 nucleotides line up with TRBD1. CDR1 and CDR2 from the germline V gene are SGHRS and YFSETQ. The CDR3 consists of 19 residues. J gave up 2 bases and V 3 bases, and 17 bases lay outside the gene matches. CDR3 in DNA: TGCGCCAGCAGCTCGTCCTCGAACAGGGGGCCCTCCACAAACACTGAAGCTTTCTTT. It specifies CASSSSSNRGPSTNTEAFF.

The V gene is TRBV18, the J gene TRBJ1-1; possible D gene TRBD1, 6 bases. Per germline, CDR1 KGHSH and CDR2 LQKENI. V gave up 5 bases and J gave up 3 bases, with 13 bases separating them. The CDR3 has 14 amino acids. The CDR3 region is CASSKRQADTEAFF. CDR3 DNA: TGTGCCAGCTCAAAACGACAGGCCGACACTGAAGCTTTCTTT.

The rearrangement uses TRBV27 and TRBJ2-7; 7 bases are shared with TRBD1. After removal of 4 bases from V and 5 bases from J, the junction contained 2 bases not matched to a gene. The CDR3 loop spans 12 amino acids. In germline, CDR1 is MNHEY, CDR2 SMNVEV (reference sequence). Here the CDR3 reads CASSYDRDEQYF. The CDR3 coding sequence is TGTGCCAGCAGTTATGACAGGGACGAGCAGTACTTC.

This clone appeared a single time. The rearrangement links TRBV5-8 to TRBJ2-3; TRBD2 is a possible D gene (6 bases). Germline V gene data show CDR1 as SGHTS and CDR2 as YDEGEE. The CDR3 extends over 18 amino acids. V was shortened by 0 bases and J by 0 bases, with 17 bases between the two germline ends. As DNA, the CDR3 is TGTGCCAGCAGCTTGGCCGGAGGGACGGCGGAAAGCACAGATACGCAGTATTTT. Translated, it gives CASSLAGGTAESTDTQYF.

V and J are TRBV18 and TRBJ2-7, with 7 bases aligning to TRBD2. This CDR3 spans 13 amino acids. The germline gives CDR1 KGHSH, CDR2 LQKENI. Losses at the gene ends were 3 bases for V and 7 bases for J; bases not matched to a gene: 6. DNA for the CDR3: TGTGCCAGCTCACCTGCGGGAGCGGAGGAGCAGTACTTC. This translates into CASSPAGAEEQYF.

The chain carries TRBV6-6 and TRBJ2-7; TRBD1 matches 10 bases. The CDR3 loop spans 13 amino acids. Germline assignment: CDR1 MNHNY and CDR2 SVGAGI (reference sequence). V lost 6 bases and J lost 4; bases outside the gene matches: 3. DNA for the CDR3: TGTGCCAGCAGCCGGGGACAGGGGTACGAGCAGTACTTC. This gives the protein CASSRGQGYEQYF.

The chain couples TRBV10-3 to TRBJ2-7; 7 bases are shared with TRBD1. This CDR3 has 14 residues. V lost 4 bases, J lost 4 bases, and 7 bases stayed unmatched. CDR1 is ENHRY and CDR2 is SYGVKD in the germline V gene. CDR3 bases: TGTGCCATCAGTGCCGGGACAGATCGTTACGAGCAGTACTTC. This encodes CAISAGTDRYEQYF.

This clone was seen a few times. The junction and the germline gene differ at one end; a read error may be behind it. V is TRBV7-9 and J is TRBJ2-7; tentatively, D is TRBD2 (5 bases). This CDR3 is built from 17 residues. Germline V CDR1 and CDR2: SEHNR, FQNEAQ (reference sequence). In DNA form, the CDR3 reads TGTGCCAGCAGCCGCGGGCAGCCCCCTCCCCGCTCCTTCGAGCAGTACTTC. Amino acids: CASSRGQPPPRSFEQYF.

This rearrangement joins TRBV4-1 to TRBJ2-1; D may be TRBD2 (6 bases). The germline V gene encodes CDR1 MGHRA and CDR2 YSYEKL. Trimming stripped 3 bases from V and 8 bases from J, with 14 bases between. The CDR3 contains 14 residues. This CDR3 is CASSQYTGGDEQFF. The CDR3 DNA reads TGCGCCAGCAGCCAGTACACCGGAGGGGATGAGCAGTTCTTC.

This chain links TRBV27 with TRBJ2-3, with TRBD2 matching over 9 bases. CDR3 length equals 20 residues. Germline values: CDR1 MNHEY, CDR2 SMNVEV (reference sequence). The V and J ends lost 3 bases and 0 bases, in that order; junction bases with no gene match: 16. CDR3 DNA sequence: TGTGCCAGCAGTTTCTTCGGGGATGGTAGCGGGAGCGAAAGCACAGATACGCAGTATTTT. Amino acids: CASSFFGDGSGSESTDTQYF.

The chain uses TRBV7-6 and TRBJ2-1, with 10 bases aligning to TRBD2. V shed 5 bases and J 6 bases; nucleotides not matched to a gene: 13. From germline, CDR1 is SGHVS and CDR2 FNYEAQ. CDR3 size: 17 residues. The CDR3 DNA reads as TGTGCCAGCAGCACTCTACCTAGCGGGAGCTGGGGCAATGAGCAGTTCTTC. Protein sequence: CASSTLPSGSWGNEQFF.

The chain links TRBV14 to TRBJ2-7, with D hard to call. The CDR3 sequence is 11 residues long. V lost 0 bases, J lost 6 bases, and 3 bases lay in between. The germline V gene encodes CDR1 SGHDN and CDR2 FVKESK. DNA of the CDR3: TGTGCCAGCAGCCAAGACTTCGAGCAGTACTTC. Its protein is CASSQDFEQYF.

This sequence joins TRBV19 and TRBJ1-1, with D hard to call. Trimming shortened V by 7 bases and J by 3 bases, and 18 bases separated the two germline ends. The germline gives CDR1 LNHDA, CDR2 SQIVND (reference sequence). CDR3 length equals 15 residues. The CDR3 nucleotides are TGTGCCAGTATCCCCAGGTGGGGAGGTTACACTGAAGCTTTCTTT. Amino acids: CASIPRWGGYTEAFF.

The CDR3 reads CSVEDRVAQYF. CDR3 in DNA: TGCAGCGTTGAAGATCGAGTTGCCCAGTACTTC. V usage is TRBV29-1 and J usage is TRBJ2-5, with D uncertain. Per the germline V gene, CDR1 is SQVTM and CDR2 is ANQGSEA. V lost 0 bases to trimming and J lost 9 bases, with 8 bases between them. There are 11 residues in the CDR3.

J is TRBJ1-5 and V is TRBV7-8, with D tentatively TRBD1 (6 bases). Germline-derived CDR1 and CDR2 are SGHVS and FQNEAQ. V shed 7 bases and J shed 6 bases, with 16 bases lying between them. This CDR3 is built from 14 residues. CDR3 amino acids: CASTQGRSIQPQHF. CDR3 DNA: TGTGCCAGCACCCAGGGGCGGTCAATTCAGCCCCAGCATTTT. Together with reference TRBV7-8 and TRBJ1-5, the CDR3 gives the full variable domain: GAGVSQSPRYKVAKRGQDVALRCDPISGHVSLFWYQQALGQGPEFLTYFQNEAQLDKSGLPSDRFFAERPEGSVSTLKIQRTQQEDSAVYLCASTQGRSIQPQHFGDGTRLSIL.

This chain uses TRBV7-9 with TRBJ2-5; TRBD2 might be the D (5 bases). The germline V gene encodes CDR1 SEHNR and CDR2 FQNEAQ (reference sequence). V gave up 3 bases and J gave up 2 bases, with 10 bases separating them. This CDR3 contains 14 residues. The CDR3 DNA is TGTGCCAGCAGCTTCGGGAACTCACAAGAGACCCAGTACTTC. Its translation: CASSFGNSQETQYF.

This clone has more than one count but fewer than ten. The chain uses TRBV29-1 and TRBJ1-1; D not resolved. Trimming removed 4 bases at V and 1 base at J, with 10 bases between. The germline V gene has CDR1 SQVTM and CDR2 ANQGSEA. The CDR3 runs to 13 residues. The DNA for the CDR3 is TGCAGCGTTGCTAGTTTGGGGAACACTGAAGCTTTCTTT. It is translated as CSVASLGNTEAFF.

The chain recombines TRBV6-5 with TRBJ2-7, with TRBD1 identical over 10 bases. CDR1 and CDR2 (germline): MNHEY, SVGAGI. V shed 6 bases, J shed 2 bases, and the junction held 7 bases outside the gene matches. This CDR3 spans 15 amino acids. For the CDR3, the DNA is TGTGCCAGCAGGATATCCGGGACAGGGGCCTACGAGCAGTACTTC. Encoded protein: CASRISGTGAYEQYF.

V usage is TRBV30 and J usage is TRBJ1-1, with a weak D call TRBD1 (6 bases). The ends were cut back, 7 bases at V and 3 bases at J, with 9 bases in the middle. This CDR3 has 11 amino acids. CDR1 and CDR2 from the germline V gene are GTSNPN and SVGIG (reference sequence). The CDR3 region has the DNA TGTGCCTTAGGGGGTTACACTGAAGCTTTCTTT. Residues: CALGGYTEAFF.

This clone has just one count. V gene TRBV30 combines with J gene TRBJ2-2; 10 nucleotides match TRBD2. J was trimmed by 5 bases and V by 2 bases; bases with no gene match: 20. The CDR3 sequence is 20 residues long. Germline V gene data show CDR1 as GTSNPN and CDR2 as SVGIG (reference sequence). CDR3 bases: TGTGCCTGGAGTCCGCGGACTAGCGGAGTCCAAATGGGAGGAACCGGGGAGCTGTTTTTT. Translated: CAWSPRTSGVQMGGTGELFF.

J is TRBJ1-1 and V is TRBV15; the D gene is possibly TRBD1 (6 bases). Germline values: CDR1 LNHNV, CDR2 YYDKDF (reference sequence). The CDR3 is 16 residues long. Deletions cut 3 bases from V and 5 bases from J, with 19 bases between. The CDR3 spells CATSSRQVLGRTEAFF. In nucleotides, the CDR3 is TGTGCCACCAGCAGCCGACAGGTACTCGGGCGGACTGAAGCTTTCTTT. Together with reference TRBV15 and TRBJ1-1, the CDR3 gives the full variable domain: DAMVIQNPRYQVTQFGKPVTLSCSQTLNHNVMYWYQQKSSQAPKLLFHYYDKDFNNEADTPDNFQSRRPNTSFCFLDIRSPGLGDTAMYLCATSSRQVLGRTEAFFGQGTRLTVV.

The rearrangement joins TRBV10-3 to TRBJ2-2; 9 positions agree with TRBD1. CDR3 length: 15 residues. V was pared by 6 bases and J by 2 bases, with 4 bases of the junction left unmatched. CDR1 and CDR2 from the germline V gene are ENHRY and SYGVKD. This chain's CDR3 is CAIRLDRGNTGELFF. In DNA form, the CDR3 reads TGTGCCATCAGGTTGGACAGGGGAAACACCGGGGAGCTGTTTTTT.

This chain links TRBV4-2 with TRBJ1-4; 7 positions match TRBD1. CDR1 is LGHNA, CDR2 YNFKEQ, per germline. J gave up 8 bases and V 0 bases, and 6 bases lay outside the gene matches. The CDR3 is 15 residues long. In nucleotides, the CDR3 is TGTGCCAGCAGCCAAGATCGGGACAGAGGGGAAAAACTGTTTTTT. Amino acids: CASSQDRDRGEKLFF.

This chain uses TRBV15 with TRBJ1-1; D perhaps matches TRBD1 (6 bases). Trimming cost V 3 bases and J 1 base, with 9 bases left between them. CDR3 length equals 14 residues. Germline CDR1 is LNHNV and CDR2 is YYDKDF (reference sequence). The CDR3 spells CATSRVQGNTEAFF. In DNA, the CDR3 is TGTGCCACCAGCAGGGTACAGGGGAACACTGAAGCTTTCTTT.

The chain couples TRBV2 to TRBJ2-7; no clear D. CDR1 SNHLY and CDR2 FYNNEI come from the germline V gene. This CDR3 comprises 11 residues. Trimming stripped 3 bases from V and 6 bases from J, with 6 bases between. CDR3 loop: CASSDLSEQYF. The CDR3 DNA sequence: TGTGCCAGCAGTGACCTCTCCGAGCAGTACTTC.